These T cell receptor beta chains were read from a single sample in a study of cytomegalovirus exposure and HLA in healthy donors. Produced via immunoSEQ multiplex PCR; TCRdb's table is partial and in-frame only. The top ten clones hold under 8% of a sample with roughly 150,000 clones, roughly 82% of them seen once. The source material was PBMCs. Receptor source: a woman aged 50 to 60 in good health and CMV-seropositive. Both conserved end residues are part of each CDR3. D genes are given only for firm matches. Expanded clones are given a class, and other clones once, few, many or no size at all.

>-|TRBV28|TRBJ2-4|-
CASSLMWGRIKNIQYF
TGTGCCAGCAGTTTAATGTGGGGGCGAATCAAAAACATTCAGTACTTC
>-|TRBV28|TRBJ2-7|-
CASSLPGDSYEQYF
TGTGCCAGCAGTTTGCCGGGGGACTCCTACGAGCAGTACTTC
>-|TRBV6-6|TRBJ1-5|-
CASSYRGSNQPQHF
TGTGCCAGCAGTTACCGGGGTAGCAATCAGCCCCAGCATTTT
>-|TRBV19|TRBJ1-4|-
CASSKTGGEKLFF
TGTGCCAGTAGTAAGACAGGTGGCGAAAAACTGTTTTTT
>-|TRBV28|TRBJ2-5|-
CASSLTGKETQYF
TGTGCCAGCAGTCTCACGGGGAAAGAGACCCAGTACTTC
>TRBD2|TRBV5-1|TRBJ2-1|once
CASRASGGLNEQFF
TGCGCCAGCAGGGCTAGCGGGGGCCTGAATGAGCAGTTCTTC
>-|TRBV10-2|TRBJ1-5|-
CASSASDSQPQHF
TGCGCCAGCAGTGCCTCGGACAGCCAGCCCCAGCATTTT
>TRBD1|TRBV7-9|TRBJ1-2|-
CASSSGTGLYGYTF
TGTGCCAGCAGCTCCGGGACAGGGCTCTATGGCTACACCTTC
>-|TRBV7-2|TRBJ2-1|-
CASSLLGGPPNEQFF
TGTGCCAGCAGCTTATTGGGGGGGCCTCCCAATGAGCAGTTCTTC
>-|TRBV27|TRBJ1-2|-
CASSLYRTYGYTF
TGTGCCAGCAGTTTATACAGGACGTATGGCTACACCTTC
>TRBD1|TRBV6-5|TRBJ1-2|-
CASSPQGAVGYGYTF
TGTGCCAGCAGTCCACAGGGGGCCGTAGGCTATGGCTACACCTTC
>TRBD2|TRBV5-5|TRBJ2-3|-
CASSLWGGTDTQYF
TGTGCCAGCAGCTTGTGGGGGGGGACAGATACGCAGTATTTT
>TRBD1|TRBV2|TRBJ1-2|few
CAEGTENYGYTF
TGTGCCGAGGGGACAGAGAATTATGGCTACACCTTC
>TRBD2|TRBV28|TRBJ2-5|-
CASSGGVRETQYF
TGTGCCAGCAGTGGGGGGGTTCGGGAGACCCAGTACTTC
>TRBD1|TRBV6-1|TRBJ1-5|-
CASRSGTGGGQPQHF
TGTGCCAGCAGGAGCGGGACAGGGGGCGGTCAGCCCCAGCATTTT
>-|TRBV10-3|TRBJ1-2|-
CAISEIVLYGYTF
TGTGCCATCAGTGAAATAGTACTCTATGGCTACACCTTC
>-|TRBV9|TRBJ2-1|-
CASSVGSLGGNEQFF
TGTGCCAGCAGCGTAGGCAGCCTCGGAGGAAATGAGCAGTTCTTC
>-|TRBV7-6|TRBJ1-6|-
CASIARQTNSPLHF
TGTGCCAGCATCGCGAGACAGACTAATTCACCCCTCCACTTT
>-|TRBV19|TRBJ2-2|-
CASSITRGGGTGELFF
TGTGCCAGTAGTATAACCAGGGGCGGTGGAACCGGGGAGCTGTTTTTT
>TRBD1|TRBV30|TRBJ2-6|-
CAWSVRDSRRRYSGANVLTF
TGTGCCTGGAGTGTCCGGGACAGTCGAAGGAGGTACTCTGGGGCCAACGTCCTGACTTTC